This T cell receptor (beta chain) was sequenced during a study of spatial heterogeneity in lung cancer. Overall study context: Detected sequences consistently included more beta-chain ones than alpha-chain ones. Overall study findings and caveats: In blood, ubiquitous expanded tumor TCRs appeared more at resection than follow-up.

This clonotype was counted ten times or more. Its antigen is not identified. All TCR cDNA molecules were individually tagged with a unique molecular identifier. MiXCR was run by TCRdb on the 5' RACE reads, yielding one entry per CDR3 protein. The sample holds about 23,000 distinct CDR3 sequences, about 4.7% seen once. Indicated time point: sample taken at primary tumor resection. Unsorted whole RNA from tumor, nontumor lung or frozen PBMC underwent sequencing. The CDR3 runs 15 residues. V was clipped by 5 bases and J by 2 bases, with 13 bases between them. This specimen was PBMCs, taken at surgery. This receptor was identified in a male donor with early-stage non-small cell lung cancer. The rearrangement links TRBV12-3 or TRBV12-4 to TRBJ2-1, with D possibly TRBD2 on 5 matching bases. In DNA form, the CDR3 reads TGTGCCAGCAGTGTCGGACTGGGCGCCTACAATGAGCAGTTCTTC. Translated: CASSVGLGAYNEQFF.